The next 5 T cell receptor beta chains were all read from a single sample in a study of early T cells in non-severe SARS-CoV-2 infection. From the 5' RACE reads, TCRdb called clonotypes with MiXCR, one entry per CDR3 protein. The sample includes approximately 70,000 distinct CDR3 sequences, 10% to 15% seen only once; the top ten take less than 7%. The sample was whole blood. The source is an adult who was a healthcare worker with PCR-confirmed SARS-CoV-2 infection or an uninfected control (not recorded which).

J is TRBJ1-5 and V is TRBV12-3 or TRBV12-4; D ambiguous. This CDR3 has 12 residues. V shed 4 bases and J shed 3 bases, with 4 bases lying between them. The CDR3 region is CASSWNNQPQHF. In DNA form, the CDR3 reads TGTGCCAGCAGTTGGAACAATCAGCCCCAGCATTTT.

The J gene is TRBJ1-2, the V gene TRBV5-5, with 10 bases matching TRBD1. Germline V lookup: CDR1 SGHKS, CDR2 YYEKEE (reference sequence). The CDR3 spans 15 residues. V gave up 0 bases and J gave up 5 bases; unmatched junction bases: 4. The CDR3 region has the DNA TGTGCCAGCAGCTTGGCCGGACAGGGGGTATATGGCTACACCTTC. It translates to CASSLAGQGVYGYTF. The entire variable domain, with the rest obtained from reference TRBV5-5 and TRBJ1-2, is as follows: DAGVTQSPTHLIKTRGQQVTLRCSPISGHKSVSWYQQVLGQGPQFIFQYYEKEERGRGNFPDRFSARQFPNYSSELNVNALLLGDSALYLCASSLAGQGVYGYTFGSGTRLTVV.

This clonotype turned up a few times. The chain couples TRBV7-9 to TRBJ1-6, with D maybe TRBD1 (5 bases). CDR1 is SEHNR and CDR2 is FQNEAQ in the germline V gene (reference sequence). This CDR3 has 14 amino acids. Trimming cost V 5 bases and J 9 bases, with 14 bases left between them. The CDR3 here is CASSPQVSPSPLHF. CDR3 DNA: TGTGCCAGCAGCCCACAGGTTTCCCCTTCACCCCTCCACTTT.

This clonotype was seen repeatedly, ten times or more. The chain uses TRBV15 and TRBJ2-7, with a weak D call TRBD2 (5 bases). This CDR3 has 14 amino acids. The V end was cut by 8 bases, the J end by 4 bases, with 18 bases between. CDR1 is LNHNV, CDR2 YYDKDF, per germline (reference sequence). In nucleotides, the CDR3 is TGTGCCACCCGCGGGTCCGACCTACCATACGAGCAGTACTTC. Translated: CATRGSDLPYEQYF.

This clonotype was seen a few times. The rearrangement links TRBV29-1 to TRBJ1-4; tentative D call: TRBD1 (5 bases). Between the trimmed V and J ends, which lost 1 base and 5 bases, there was a span of 11 bases. Germline CDR1 and CDR2: SQVTM and ANQGSEA. The CDR3 length is 14 residues. The CDR3: CSVEVNGANEKLFF. Here the CDR3 DNA reads TGCAGCGTTGAAGTAAACGGGGCCAATGAAAAACTGTTTTTT.